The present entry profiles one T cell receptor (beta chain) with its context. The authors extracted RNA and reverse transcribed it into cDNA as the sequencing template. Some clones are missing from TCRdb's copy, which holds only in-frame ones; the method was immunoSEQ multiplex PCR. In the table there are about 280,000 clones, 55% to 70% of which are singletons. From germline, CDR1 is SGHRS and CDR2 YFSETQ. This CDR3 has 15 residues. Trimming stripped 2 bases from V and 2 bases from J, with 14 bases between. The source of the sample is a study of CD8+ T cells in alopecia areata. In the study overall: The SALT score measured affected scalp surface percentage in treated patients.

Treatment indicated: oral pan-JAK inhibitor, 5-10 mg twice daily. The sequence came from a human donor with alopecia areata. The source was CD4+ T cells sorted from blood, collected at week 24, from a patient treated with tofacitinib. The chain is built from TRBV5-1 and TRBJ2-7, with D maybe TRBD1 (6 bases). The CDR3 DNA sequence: TGCGCCAGCAGCTTAGGGGACATCTCGACCTACGAGCAGTACTTC. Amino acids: CASSLGDISTYEQYF.